Presented here are 9 T cell receptor beta chains from one specimen sequenced in a study of blood T cells in healthy people across ages. Then a second PCR, running roughly 7 to 11 cycles, was carried out with a sample-barcoded 5' primer and a J-beta primer mix. A single record per CDR3 protein comes from TCRdb applying MiXCR to the 5' RACE reads. The data contain fewer than 1,200,000 distinct CDR3 sequences, roughly a quarter of them singletons. The same sample was also used in a study of T cells of mothers and their children.

The material sequenced was blood. The source is a girl aged 2 to 10 in good health.

The V call is TRBV20-1, the J call TRBJ2-7; no reliable D call. The CDR3 loop spans 16 amino acids. V was cut by 1 base and J by 4 bases, with 20 bases left in between. Germline CDR1 DFQATT, CDR2 SNEGSKA (reference sequence). The CDR3 bases are TGCAGTGCTAGAGGAGGTGGCCGGACCAACTCTTACGAGCAGTACTTC. It translates to CSARGGGRTNSYEQYF.

This clonotype came up a few times. J is TRBJ1-3 and V is TRBV4-1; D ambiguous. Per germline, CDR1 MGHRA and CDR2 YSYEKL. CDR3 length: 15 residues. Trimming took 4 bases from V and 2 from J, leaving 12 bases between them. The CDR3 coding sequence is TGCGCCAGCAGCCCTGGGATTGCCCCTGGAAACACCATATATTTT. It yields the protein CASSPGIAPGNTIYF.

The chain carries TRBV27 and TRBJ2-5; D not certain. Germline assignment: CDR1 MNHEY and CDR2 SMNVEV (reference sequence). CDR3 size: 13 residues. V shed 4 bases and J shed 5 bases, with 11 bases lying between them. The CDR3, as DNA: TGTGCCAGCAGTTATGCCTTAACGGAGACCCAGTACTTC. This codes for CASSYALTETQYF.

The chain links TRBV29-1 to TRBJ2-5; tentative D call: TRBD2 (5 bases). The CDR3 has 12 residues. V lost 6 bases, J lost 7 bases, and 15 bases lay in between. CDR1 is SQVTM, CDR2 ANQGSEA, per germline. The chain's CDR3 is CSVPNARGTQYF. As DNA, the CDR3 is TGCAGCGTGCCTAATGCACGGGGGACCCAGTACTTC.

This chain links TRBV5-6 with TRBJ2-5; a possible D gene is TRBD2 (6 bases). The end of the DNA aligns better with TRBJ2-1, so the J call may be wrong. CDR3 length equals 13 residues. Per germline, CDR1 SGHDT and CDR2 YYEEEE. In DNA, the CDR3 is TGTGCCAGCATGAGGGAGGTATACAATGAGCAGTTCTTC. Translating gives CASMREVYNEQFF.

This clonotype was counted only a few times. This chain links TRBV21-1 with TRBJ2-5; the D call of TRBD1 is as the table states it, not checked on the DNA. TRBV21-1 is a known pseudogene. This CDR3 region has 16 residues. The CDR3 loop reads CASKACGTDLGETQYF. In DNA, the CDR3 is TGTGCCAGCAAGGCGTGTGGGACCGACCTGGGAGAGACCCAGTACTTC.

The chain recombines TRBV5-1 with TRBJ2-5, with 8 bases fitting TRBD1. Judging by the DNA end, TRBJ2-7 fits better; the J call may be wrong. Germline V CDR1 and CDR2: SGHRS, YFSETQ. There are 18 residues in the CDR3. Here the CDR3 DNA reads TGCGCCAGCAGCTTGGATGCGACAGGGGACACCATTTCCTACGAGCAGTACTTC. Its protein is CASSLDATGDTISYEQYF.

This clonotype was found a few times. The V gene is TRBV20-1, the J gene TRBJ2-3, with D perhaps matching TRBD1 (6 bases). Per germline, CDR1 DFQATT and CDR2 SNEGSKA (reference sequence). This CDR3 is 16 amino acids long. Trimming removed 6 bases at V and 0 bases at J, with 19 bases between. CDR3 sequence reads: CSAPADLQGSTDTQYF. CDR3 coding DNA: TGCAGTGCCCCAGCCGACCTACAGGGAAGCACAGATACGCAGTATTTT.

V gene TRBV2 combines with J gene TRBJ2-3; D possibly corresponds to TRBD1 (6 bases). The CDR3 is 17 residues long. V was trimmed by 0 bases and J by 2 bases, leaving 15 bases between them. Germline V gives CDR1 SNHLY, CDR2 FYNNEI. DNA of the CDR3: TGTGCCAGCAGTGAAGCGACTCAAGGGGGTTTCACAGATACGCAGTATTTT. It codes for CASSEATQGGFTDTQYF.